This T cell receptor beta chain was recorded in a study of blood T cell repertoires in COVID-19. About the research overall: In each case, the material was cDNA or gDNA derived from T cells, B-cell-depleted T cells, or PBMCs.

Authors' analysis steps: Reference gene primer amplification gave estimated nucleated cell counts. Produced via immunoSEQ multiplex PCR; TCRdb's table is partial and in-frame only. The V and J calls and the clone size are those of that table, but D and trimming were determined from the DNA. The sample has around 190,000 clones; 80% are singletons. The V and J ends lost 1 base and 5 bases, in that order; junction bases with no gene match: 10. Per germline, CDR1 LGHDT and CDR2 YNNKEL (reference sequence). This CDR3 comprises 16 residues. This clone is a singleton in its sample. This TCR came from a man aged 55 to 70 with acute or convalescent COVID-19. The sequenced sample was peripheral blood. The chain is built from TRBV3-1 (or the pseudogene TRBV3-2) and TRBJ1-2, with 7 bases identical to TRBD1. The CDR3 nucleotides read TGTGCCAGCAGCCAAGCTACGGCAGGGGGTAGTTATGGCTACACCTTC. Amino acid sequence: CASSQATAGGSYGYTF.